These 17 T cell receptor beta chains were all obtained from the same sample, sequenced in a study of T-cell memory formation after mild COVID-19. One entry per CDR3 protein results from TCRdb running MiXCR on the 5' RACE reads. The sample shows over 500,000 distinct CDR3 sequences, approximately 15% of them seen only once. The sample was PBMCs or a T cell subset sorted from them (not recorded which). The receptors stem from an adult woman who had mild COVID-19 (a few samples of this study predate the infection). Cell type and time point are not known.

The genes are TRBV19 and TRBJ1-6, with TRBD1 as a possible D gene (6 bases). The V end lost 7 bases, the J end lost 5 bases, and 15 bases lay between the germline ends. Per the germline V gene, CDR1 is LNHDA and CDR2 is SQIVND (reference sequence). The CDR3 sequence is 15 residues long. The CDR3: CASTLRGRDNSPLHF. CDR3 DNA sequence: TGTGCCAGTACCCTCCGGGGGCGAGATAATTCACCCCTCCACTTT.

V and J are TRBV2 and TRBJ2-2; D gene ambiguous. Trimming left V 8 bases short and J 6 bases short, with 13 bases between. The CDR3 length is 13 residues. Looked up from germline, CDR1 is SNHLY and CDR2 is FYNNEI. The CDR3 is CASGLNFPGELFF. The CDR3 DNA is TGTGCCAGCGGGTTAAATTTTCCCGGGGAGCTGTTTTTT.

The V call is TRBV12-3 or TRBV12-4, the J call TRBJ1-1; 8 positions agree with TRBD1. The ends lost 5 bases at V and 10 bases at J; junction bases unmatched: 9. The CDR3 is 13 residues long. CDR3 in amino acids: CASSTPTGDAAFF. The CDR3, as DNA: TGTGCCAGCAGTACCCCGACAGGGGACGCAGCTTTCTTT.

The J gene is TRBJ2-2, the V gene TRBV27; a weak D match, TRBD1 (5 bases). V dropped 6 bases and J dropped 6 bases, with 14 bases sitting between them. This CDR3 comprises 14 residues. Germline loops: CDR1 MNHEY, CDR2 SMNVEV (reference sequence). The CDR3 here is CASRYIGAAGELFF. As DNA, the CDR3 is TGTGCCAGCAGATATATAGGGGCGGCCGGGGAGCTGTTTTTT.

This sequence joins TRBV6-5 and TRBJ2-2, with 11 nucleotides matching TRBD2. This CDR3 has 20 residues. Losses at the gene ends were 6 bases for V and 0 bases for J; bases not matched to a gene: 15. CDR1 and CDR2 (germline): MNHEY, SVGAGI. The CDR3 sequence: CASSPLAHGLAGSNTGELFF. CDR3 bases: TGTGCCAGCAGCCCCTTGGCCCACGGACTAGCGGGCTCGAACACCGGGGAGCTGTTTTTT.

This clonotype has only a few counts. The gene calls are TRBV7-2 and TRBJ1-4; 7 bases map to TRBD1. Germline trimming cut 7 bases from V and 1 base from J; bases unmatched to any gene: 3. This CDR3 region has 14 residues. Germline CDR1 reads SGHTA; CDR2 reads FQGNSA. The CDR3 nucleotides read TGTGCCAGCACCCCAGGGGGAACTAATGAAAAACTGTTTTTT. Its translation is CASTPGGTNEKLFF.

This clonotype was counted only a few times. This sequence joins TRBV7-9 and TRBJ2-3, with 9 bases lining up with TRBD2. Unmatched junction bases numbered 6, after V lost 0 bases and J lost 5 bases. There are 16 residues in the CDR3. The germline V gene has CDR1 SEHNR and CDR2 FQNEAQ (reference sequence). DNA of the CDR3: TGTGCCAGCAGCTTAGCAGGCCTAGCGGGAAGAGATACGCAGTATTTT. Translated, it gives CASSLAGLAGRDTQYF.

This chain uses TRBV4-1 with TRBJ2-5; TRBD2 aligns across 9 bases. The length of the CDR3 is 17 residues. Germline V CDR1 and CDR2: MGHRA, YSYEKL. V was pared by 3 bases and J by 2 bases, with 10 bases of the junction left unmatched. CDR3 sequence reads: CASSHPPGSGGQETQYF. The CDR3 DNA reads TGCGCCAGCAGCCATCCTCCGGGTAGCGGGGGACAAGAGACCCAGTACTTC.

The chain joins TRBV27 to TRBJ1-2, with D tentatively TRBD1 (5 bases). Germline V gene lookup returns CDR1 MNHEY and CDR2 SMNVEV (reference sequence). The CDR3 contains 17 residues. Between the trimmed V and J ends, which lost 8 bases and 0 bases, there was a span of 22 bases. DNA of the CDR3: TGTGCCAGCCGATCGGCCCCCCCGTGGACAACTAACTATGGCTACACCTTC. Translating it yields CASRSAPPWTTNYGYTF.

This clonotype was counted between two and nine times. The chain uses TRBV6-5 and TRBJ1-2; TRBD1 matches 7 bases. This CDR3 is built from 13 residues. The junction had 6 bases not matched to a gene; V was cut back by 4 bases and J by 7 bases. CDR1 and CDR2 from the germline V gene are MNHEY and SVGAGI. CDR3 nucleotide sequence: TGTGCCAGCAGTTCGGGACAGAGCTCTGGCTACACCTTC. This sequence encodes CASSSGQSSGYTF.

This sequence joins TRBV9 and TRBJ1-3; D may be TRBD1 (5 bases). From germline, CDR1 is SGDLS and CDR2 YYNGEE. This CDR3 has 15 amino acids. Deletions cut 3 bases from V and 2 bases from J, with 12 bases between. The CDR3 protein is CASSAGADTGNTIYF. CDR3 DNA sequence: TGTGCCAGCAGCGCCGGGGCCGACACTGGAAACACCATATATTTT.

This chain uses TRBV7-2 with TRBJ2-5; weak D call: TRBD1 (5 bases). Germline assignment: CDR1 SGHTA and CDR2 FQGNSA. The CDR3 extends over 14 amino acids. V was clipped by 2 bases and J by 4 bases, with 11 bases between them. The CDR3 spells CASSLIRGRETQYF. The CDR3 DNA is TGTGCCAGCAGCTTAATTAGGGGCCGAGAGACCCAGTACTTC.

This clonotype has just a few counts. The V and J genes are TRBV14 and TRBJ2-1, with 11 positions matching TRBD2. J lost 13 bases, V lost 0 bases, and 8 bases had no gene match. There are 15 residues in the CDR3. The V gene's germline CDR1 is SGHDN and CDR2 FVKESK. The CDR3 sequence: CASSQDRTSGSPQFF. The DNA of the CDR3 is TGTGCCAGCAGCCAAGATAGAACTAGCGGGAGCCCCCAGTTCTTC. Based on the CDR3 plus reference TRBV14 and TRBJ2-1, the full variable domain is EAGVTQFPSHSVIEKGQTVTLRCDPISGHDNLYWYRRVMGKEIKFLLHFVKESKQDESGMPNNRFLAERTGGTYSTLKVQPAELEDSGVYFCASSQDRTSGSPQFFGPGTRLTVL.

This clonotype was counted a few times. This sequence joins TRBV6-1 and TRBJ1-5; 7 bases line up with TRBD1. Trimming cost V 6 bases and J 2 bases; bases outside gene matches: 16. Looked up from germline, CDR1 is MNHNS and CDR2 is SASEGT. This CDR3 has 18 amino acids. The CDR3 is CASSPLEQGLIGNQPQHF. The CDR3 region has the DNA TGTGCCAGCAGCCCCCTGGAACAGGGGCTCATTGGCAATCAGCCCCAGCATTTT.

This clonotype was seen more than once but under ten times. The rearrangement links TRBV25-1 to TRBJ2-7; D tentatively reads TRBD1 or TRBD2 (5 bases each). Germline CDR1 MGHDK, CDR2 SYGVNS. The V gene lost 6 bases and the J gene lost 2 bases, with 11 bases spanning the gap. The CDR3 has 13 residues. The CDR3: CASSRGPTYEQYF. CDR3 nucleotides: TGTGCCAGCAGCCGGGGCCCGACCTACGAGCAGTACTTC.

This clonotype has only a few counts. The chain has TRBV28 and TRBJ1-1, with D perhaps TRBD1 (6 bases). Looked up from germline, CDR1 is MDHEN and CDR2 is SYDVKM. The CDR3 sequence is 16 residues long. Trimming shortened V by 2 bases and J by 5 bases, and 18 bases separated the two germline ends. The CDR3 DNA reads TGTGCCAGCAGTTTAGACAGCAGGGGATTGGGGACTGAAGCTTTCTTT. Amino acid sequence: CASSLDSRGLGTEAFF.

The chain combines TRBV6-5 with TRBJ2-6, with D perhaps matching TRBD1 (5 bases). The CDR3 is made up of 16 amino acids. Looked up from germline, CDR1 is MNHEY and CDR2 is SVGAGI. Between the trimmed V and J ends, which lost 7 bases and 2 bases, there was a span of 15 bases. The chain's CDR3 is CASNPLQGTGANVLTF. The CDR3 DNA sequence: TGTGCCAGCAATCCACTCCAGGGAACTGGGGCCAACGTCCTGACTTTC.